One and the same sample provided the 23 T cell receptor beta chains below, sequenced in a study of T cells in Graves' hyperthyroidism and ophthalmopathy. Researchers amplified the TCR beta CDR3 regions from RNA transcripts. A set of HTBI primers served as the primers for a first-round RT-PCR of the TCR CDR3. One entry per CDR3 protein results from TCRdb running MiXCR on the multiplex PCR reads. The profile shows over 300,000 distinct CDR3 sequences, 14% of them singletons. Specimen: blood. These TCRs come from a woman aged 60-75 years with Graves' hyperthyroidism.

The table lists this clonotype with many counts. The J gene is TRBJ2-1, the V gene TRBV27; 8 bases fit TRBD2. In germline, CDR1 is MNHEY, CDR2 SMNVEV (reference sequence). Unmatched junction bases numbered 11, after V lost 2 bases and J lost 2 bases. The CDR3 totals 18 residues. The CDR3 sequence is CASSLAGGPFITYNEQFF. CDR3 in DNA: TGTGCCAGCAGTTTAGCGGGGGGCCCCTTTATTACCTACAATGAGCAGTTCTTC.

Many counts were recorded for this clonotype. This chain joins TRBV2 and TRBJ1-1; 10 bases are a match to TRBD1. Germline CDR1 and CDR2: SNHLY and FYNNEI. The CDR3 spans 14 residues. V gave up 4 bases and J gave up 5 bases; unmatched junction bases: 4. The CDR3 loop reads CASSGQGARTEAFF. The CDR3, as DNA: TGTGCCAGCAGTGGACAGGGGGCGCGAACTGAAGCTTTCTTT.

There are a few counts of this clonotype. The chain has TRBV12-3 or TRBV12-4 and TRBJ1-1, with 8 bases identical to TRBD1. The CDR3 has 15 amino acids. V was clipped by 7 bases and J by 5 bases; unmatched bases: 12. The DNA for the CDR3 is TGTGCCAGCATGGCCCCGAGACAGGGGAGGACTGAAGCTTTCTTT. It codes for CASMAPRQGRTEAFF.

This clonotype was counted a few times. The CDR3 sequence is CASRRDRGTYEQYF. The CDR3 DNA reads as TGTGCCAGCAGACGGGACAGGGGAACCTACGAGCAGTACTTC. The genes are TRBV2 and TRBJ2-7; TRBD1 matches 10 bases. Trimming cost V 6 bases and J 2 bases; bases outside gene matches: 4. The CDR3 is made up of 14 amino acids. Germline V gene data show CDR1 as SNHLY and CDR2 as FYNNEI. Full variable domain (remainder filled in from reference TRBV2 and TRBJ2-7): EPEVTQTPSHQVTQMGQEVILRCVPISNHLYFYWYRQILGQKVEFLVSFYNNEISEKSEIFDDQFSVERPDGSNFTLKIRSTKLEDSAMYFCASRRDRGTYEQYFGPGTRLTVT.

This clonotype was recorded at least ten times. The V and J genes are TRBV28 and TRBJ2-3, with 7 bases matching TRBD2. The J segment lost 6 bases and the V segment lost 5 bases, leaving 5 bases of the junction unmatched. This CDR3 comprises 13 residues. Germline V lookup: CDR1 MDHEN, CDR2 SYDVKM. In DNA, the CDR3 is TGTGCCAGCAGTCCTAGCGGACTTGATACGCAGTATTTT. Its protein product is CASSPSGLDTQYF.

J is TRBJ2-7 and V is TRBV11-1; possibly TRBD1 for D (6 bases). The V gene lost 5 bases and the J gene lost 5 bases, with 16 bases spanning the gap. The CDR3 has 14 amino acids. Germline V CDR1 and CDR2: SGHAT, FQDESV (reference sequence). CDR3 in amino acids: CASSISQGSHEQYF. CDR3 bases: TGTGCCAGCAGCATTTCACAGGGTAGCCACGAGCAGTACTTC.

Regarding this clonotype: A much larger clone lies a single base off, so this may be a read error. This sequence joins TRBV12-3 or TRBV12-4 and TRBJ2-3; D is uncertain. The CDR3 has 14 residues. Trimming stripped 1 base from V and 4 bases from J, with 9 bases between. The CDR3 nucleotides read TGTGCCAGCAGTTTAGGCCAGAGTTCAGATACGCAGTATTTT. It is translated as CASSLGQSSDTQYF.

A note on this clonotype: One end of the junction varies from germline; a read error may be responsible. This rearrangement joins TRBV5-1 to TRBJ1-2; D not certain. CDR1 is SGHRS and CDR2 is YFSETQ in the germline V gene. CDR3 size: 15 residues. The CDR3 DNA sequence: TGTGCCAGCAGCTTGGGTGTGGCTCCCCGGCGGGGCTACACCTTC. This gives the protein CASSLGVAPRRGYTF. The full variable domain, completed using reference TRBV5-1 and TRBJ1-2, is KAGVTQTPRYLIKTRGQQVTLSCSPISGHRSVSWYQQTPGQGLQFLFEYFSETQRNKGNFPGRFSGRQFSNSRSEMNVSTLELGDSALYLCASSLGVAPRRGYTFGSGTRLTVV.

This clonotype was detected many times. V and J are TRBV11-2 and TRBJ1-2; TRBD1 matches 7 bases. Per germline, CDR1 SGHAT and CDR2 FQNNGV. Trimming at V came to 5 bases and at J to 3 bases, leaving 6 bases not matched to a gene. The CDR3 runs 14 residues. CDR3: CASSRTGIDYGYTF. As DNA, the CDR3 is TGTGCCAGCAGCAGGACAGGTATAGACTATGGCTACACCTTC.

The gene calls are TRBV4-1 and TRBJ2-7, with TRBD1 as a possible D gene (5 bases). CDR1 and CDR2 (germline): MGHRA, YSYEKL. V lost 0 bases to trimming and J lost 2 bases, with 20 bases between them. CDR3 length: 18 residues. Written as DNA, the CDR3 is TGCGCCAGCAGCCAAGAAGAAAGCTTAGGCAGGGTGCCCTACGAGCAGTACTTC. This sequence encodes CASSQEESLGRVPYEQYF.

This clonotype occurred many times. The chain couples TRBV5-6 to TRBJ1-1; D uncertain. This CDR3 is 13 amino acids long. V lost 4 bases, J lost 2 bases, and 9 bases lay in between. The germline V gene has CDR1 SGHDT and CDR2 YYEEEE. CDR3 amino acids: CASSHDYNTEAFF. In nucleotides, the CDR3 is TGTGCCAGCAGCCACGACTATAACACTGAAGCTTTCTTT.

This clonotype was counted at least ten times. The chain has TRBV24-1 and TRBJ2-7; 7 bases are a match to TRBD1. CDR3 length: 12 residues. Germline lookup yields CDR1 KGHDR and CDR2 SFDVKD. The V and J ends lost 7 bases and 7 bases, in that order; junction bases with no gene match: 6. The CDR3 here is CATSDTGVEQYF. CDR3 DNA sequence: TGTGCCACCAGCGACACAGGGGTTGAGCAGTACTTC.

This clonotype showed up just once. A read error may explain this, as a much larger clone is one base away. The gene calls are TRBV7-9 and TRBJ1-5; 10 nucleotides match TRBD1. Germline assignment: CDR1 SEHNR and CDR2 FQNEAQ (reference sequence). After removal of 1 base from V and 9 bases from J, the junction contained 6 bases not matched to a gene. The CDR3 sequence is 15 residues long. CDR3 bases: TGTGCCAGCAGCTTAGAGACAGGGGGCCTTGGGCCCCAGCATTTT. It codes for CASSLETGGLGPQHF.

Concerning this clonotype: At one boundary the junction diverges from the germline segment, which might be a read error. This rearrangement joins TRBV7-2 to TRBJ2-3; 7 bases map to TRBD1. This CDR3 is built from 13 residues. CDR1 SGHTA and CDR2 FQGNSA come from the germline V gene. The CDR3 DNA reads TGTGCCAACAGCTGGGGGACAGATTCCTCGAAGTATTTT. Translation gives CANSWGTDSSKYF.

Note on this clonotype: Since a much larger clone is just one base distant, this may be a read error. The chain recombines TRBV27 with TRBJ2-3; TRBD1 might be the D (5 bases). CDR1 is MNHEY, CDR2 SMNVEV, per germline (reference sequence). The CDR3 length is 15 residues. The chain's CDR3 is CAGSLRAIQGDTQYF. DNA of the CDR3: TGTGCCGGCAGTTTAAGAGCAATCCAGGGAGATACGCAGTATTTT.

The chain carries TRBV11-3 and TRBJ1-5; 11 bases are a match to TRBD1. This CDR3 comprises 15 residues. V trimming: 5 bases; J trimming: 6 bases; junction bases outside the gene matches: 6. Germline V CDR1 and CDR2: SGHNT, YENEEA. CDR3 coding DNA: TGTGCCAGCAGCCGGACAGGGGGCGCGGCTCAGCCCCAGCATTTT. It specifies CASSRTGGAAQPQHF.

This clonotype has at least ten counts. V gene TRBV7-9 combines with J gene TRBJ2-1; TRBD1 aligns across 8 bases. This CDR3 region has 12 residues. The junction had 1 base not matched to a gene; V was cut back by 5 bases and J by 7 bases. Germline V lookup: CDR1 SEHNR, CDR2 FQNEAQ (reference sequence). In DNA form, the CDR3 reads TGTGCCAGCAGCGACAGGGGTAATGAGCAGTTCTTC. Protein product: CASSDRGNEQFF. Together with reference TRBV7-9 and TRBJ2-1, the CDR3 gives the full variable domain: DTGVSQNPRHKITKRGQNVTFRCDPISEHNRLYWYRQTLGQGPEFLTYFQNEAQLEKSRLLSDRFSAERPKGSFSTLEIQRTEQGDSAMYLCASSDRGNEQFFGPGTRLTVL.

In this sample, this clonotype turned up a few times. In DNA, the CDR3 is TGTGCCAGCAGGCCCAGTGGCCATACTAGCACAGATACGCAGTATTTT. Amino acids: CASRPSGHTSTDTQYF. This chain joins TRBV27 and TRBJ2-3, with no clear D. The CDR3 sequence is 16 residues long. Germline loops: CDR1 MNHEY, CDR2 SMNVEV (reference sequence). V lost 6 bases, J lost 0 bases, and 16 bases lay in between.

This clonotype was recorded a few times. The gene calls are TRBV19 and TRBJ2-1, with TRBD2 matching 9 bases. This CDR3 region has 15 residues. From germline, CDR1 is LNHDA and CDR2 SQIVND (reference sequence). The junction had 8 bases not matched to a gene; V was cut back by 4 bases and J by 7 bases. The CDR3 reads CASSNIAGVRNEQFF. CDR3 coding DNA: TGTGCCAGTAGTAATATAGCGGGAGTACGTAATGAGCAGTTCTTC.

Many counts were recorded for this clonotype. The chain carries TRBV27 and TRBJ1-2; 8 bases fit TRBD1. This CDR3 has 14 residues. The germline CDR1 and CDR2 sequences are MNHEY and SMNVEV (reference sequence). With V trimmed by 5 bases and J by 4 bases, 6 bases remained unmatched. CDR3 region: CASSRGQGAYGYTF. In nucleotides, the CDR3 is TGTGCCAGCAGTCGCGGACAGGGAGCCTATGGCTACACCTTC.

V and J are TRBV7-9 and TRBJ2-1, with 10 bases aligning to TRBD2. Trimming at V came to 1 base and at J to 8 bases, leaving 5 bases not matched to a gene. CDR3 size: 15 residues. Germline CDR1 SEHNR, CDR2 FQNEAQ (reference sequence). CDR3: CASSLVLAGRDEQFF. CDR3 nucleotides: TGTGCCAGCAGCTTAGTACTAGCGGGGAGGGATGAGCAGTTCTTC.

This clonotype was counted at least ten times. This sequence joins TRBV24-1 and TRBJ2-2, with TRBD1 matching 7 bases. V gave up 5 bases and J gave up 3 bases; unmatched junction bases: 8. Per germline, CDR1 KGHDR and CDR2 SFDVKD. The CDR3 is made up of 16 amino acids. CDR3: CATSASRQGYTGELFF. The CDR3 nucleotides read TGTGCCACCAGTGCTTCGCGACAGGGATACACCGGGGAGCTGTTTTTT.

This clonotype was seen only a few times. V gene TRBV10-1 combines with J gene TRBJ2-4; no clear D gene. The CDR3 covers 18 residues. Trimming took off 2 bases at V and 1 base at J, with 18 bases between the two ends. Germline CDR1 reads WNHNN; CDR2 reads SYGVQD (reference sequence). The CDR3 region is CASSEPYPRVSAKNIQYF. The CDR3 coding sequence is TGCGCCAGCAGTGAGCCCTACCCTCGGGTGTCGGCCAAAAACATTCAGTACTTC.